The next 6 T cell receptor beta chains were all read from a single sample in a study of T cells expressing NK-cell markers. TCRdb processed the 5' RACE reads again and assigns one entry to each CDR3 protein, with no DNA. Here the sample table reports about 540,000 distinct CDR3 sequences. The sample taken for sequencing was blood T cells: a sorted CD56 or NKG2C T cell subset, CD4+ or CD8+ T cells, or bulk PBMC T cells (not recorded which). The source is a man aged 18 to 29 in good health.

This CDR3 is CASSYSRRSVYNEQFF. The chain recombines TRBV6-5 with TRBJ2-1. Germline assignment: CDR1 MNHEY and CDR2 SVGAGI. The CDR3 spans 16 residues.

The chain is built from TRBV5-1 and TRBJ2-2; the D gene TCRdb calls, TRBD1, cannot be checked with no DNA. Germline CDR1 and CDR2: SGHRS and YFSETQ. The length of the CDR3 is 15 residues. This chain's CDR3 is CASSRDRERPGELFF.

The chain joins TRBV7-2 to TRBJ2-1. The germline V gene encodes CDR1 SGHTA and CDR2 FQGNSA. CDR3 length: 15 amino acids. The CDR3 protein is CASSVGVGSYNEQFF. The entire variable domain, with the rest obtained from reference TRBV7-2 and TRBJ2-1, is as follows: GAGVSQSPSNKVTEKGKDVELRCDPISGHTALYWYRQSLGQGLEFLIYFQGNSAPDKSGLPSDRFSAERTGGSVSTLTIQRTQQEDSAVYLCASSVGVGSYNEQFFGPGTRLTVL.

CDR3 sequence reads: CASTAYGQTKNIQYF. J is TRBJ2-4 and V is TRBV7-9. Germline-derived CDR1 and CDR2 are SEHNR and FQNEAQ (reference sequence). This CDR3 has 15 residues.

The V call is TRBV20-1, the J call TRBJ1-6. The CDR3 sequence is 17 residues long. The germline gives CDR1 DFQATT, CDR2 SNEGSKA (reference sequence). CDR3 loop: CSARENVESSYNSPLHF.

This chain links TRBV5-1 with TRBJ2-5. This CDR3 comprises 15 residues. Germline assignment: CDR1 SGHRS and CDR2 YFSETQ. CDR3 protein: CASSLSGRTQETQYF.